These 29 T cell receptor beta chains were all obtained from the same sample, sequenced in a study of CD8+ T cells in alopecia areata. Following RNA extraction, reverse transcription yielded cDNA that acted as the sequencing template. The method was immunoSEQ multiplex PCR; TCRdb's version includes in-frame clones alone and lacks a portion of them. Counted here are fewer than 250,000 clones, around 60% occurring once; the ten biggest clones make up about 1.3%. The treatment here: oral pan-JAK inhibitor, 5-10 mg twice daily. Sequencing was performed on CD4+ T cells sorted from blood, taken at approximately week 50, from a patient treated with tofacitinib. The receptors were gathered from a human donor with alopecia areata.

CDR3 protein: CAWSHGGGKTQYF. In DNA, the CDR3 is TGTGCCTGGAGTCACGGGGGGGGAAAGACCCAGTACTTC. The V call is TRBV30, the J call TRBJ2-5; 8 positions match TRBD2. Looked up from germline, CDR1 is GTSNPN and CDR2 is SVGIG (reference sequence). CDR3 length equals 13 residues. With 2 bases clipped from V and 6 bases from J, the junction kept 5 bases outside the gene matches.

This clone turned up a few times. The V call is TRBV10-1, the J call TRBJ2-1; D might be TRBD1 (6 bases). Trimming left V 4 bases short and J 7 bases short, with 14 bases between. The CDR3 loop spans 14 amino acids. Germline CDR1 WNHNN, CDR2 SYGVQD (reference sequence). The CDR3, as DNA: TGCGCCAGCAGTGTTCAGGGGTCGGGGAATGAGCAGTTCTTC. It yields the protein CASSVQGSGNEQFF.

The sample holds one count of this clone. This chain connects TRBV4-3 to TRBJ2-5; 7 nucleotides match TRBD1. CDR1 and CDR2 (germline): LGHNA, YSLEER. The CDR3 sequence is 13 residues long. With 2 bases clipped from V and 4 bases from J, the junction kept 1 base outside the gene matches. The CDR3 nucleotides are TGCGCCAGCAGCCAAAGACAGGGAGAGACCCAGTACTTC. It is translated as CASSQRQGETQYF.

The chain couples TRBV2 to TRBJ2-2; D not certain. Trimming removed 2 bases at V and 8 bases at J, with 9 bases between. Germline V CDR1 and CDR2: SNHLY, FYNNEI. There are 13 residues in the CDR3. The CDR3: CASSERLEGELFF. The CDR3 DNA follows: TGTGCCAGCAGTGAAAGGCTTGAGGGGGAGCTGTTTTTT.

The gene calls are TRBV30 and TRBJ2-7; D is undetermined. Germline V gene lookup returns CDR1 GTSNPN and CDR2 SVGIG (reference sequence). V shed 2 bases and J shed 3 bases, with 8 bases lying between them. This CDR3 has 12 amino acids. CDR3 in DNA: TGTGCCTGGAGTACTGTGGGCTACGAGCAGTACTTC. Translation: CAWSTVGYEQYF.

This clone was recorded at least ten times. This chain joins TRBV4-3 and TRBJ1-1; 9 bases match TRBD1. V lost 1 base, J lost 0 bases, and 6 bases stayed unmatched. Germline CDR1 is LGHNA and CDR2 is YSLEER. CDR3 length equals 17 residues. CDR3: CASSQVAGDRVNTEAFF. CDR3 nucleotide sequence: TGCGCCAGCAGCCAAGTAGCGGGGGACAGGGTGAACACTGAAGCTTTCTTT.

This rearrangement joins TRBV5-1 to TRBJ2-7, with 10 nucleotides matching TRBD2. Germline V gene data show CDR1 as SGHRS and CDR2 as YFSETQ. J gave up 0 bases and V 4 bases, and 7 bases lay outside the gene matches. The CDR3 is 16 amino acids. The CDR3 DNA reads TGCGCCAGCAGCCCACATAGCGGGGGGACCTCCTACGAGCAGTACTTC. Encoded protein: CASSPHSGGTSYEQYF.

This clone was counted a few times. The V call is TRBV6-6, the J call TRBJ1-4; D is unclear. Germline-derived CDR1 and CDR2 are MNHNY and SVGAGI (reference sequence). V was shortened by 0 bases and J by 5 bases, with 10 bases between the two germline ends. The CDR3 spans 15 residues. Here the CDR3 reads CASSYSGIRNEKLFF. CDR3 bases: TGTGCCAGCAGTTACTCTGGGATAAGAAATGAAAAACTGTTTTTT.

The chain couples TRBV20-1 to TRBJ1-2; possibly TRBD1 for D (5 bases). Between the trimmed V and J ends, which lost 3 bases and 9 bases, there was a span of 8 bases. CDR1 is DFQATT, CDR2 SNEGSKA, per germline (reference sequence). The CDR3 totals 10 residues. CDR3 in DNA: TGCAGTGCTAGGGACACCAGCTACACCTTC. This translates into CSARDTSYTF.

This clone has more than one count but fewer than ten. The chain is built from TRBV25-1 and TRBJ1-6; no clear D. The V end was cut by 3 bases, the J end by 0 bases, with 3 bases between. Looked up from germline, CDR1 is MGHDK and CDR2 is SYGVNS. The CDR3 is made up of 14 amino acids. In nucleotides, the CDR3 is TGTGCCAGCAGTGACCTCTCCTATAATTCACCCCTCCACTTT. Amino acids: CASSDLSYNSPLHF.

The V and J genes are TRBV5-1 and TRBJ2-5; D is possibly TRBD2 (5 bases). Germline lookup yields CDR1 SGHRS and CDR2 YFSETQ. V shed 4 bases and J shed 6 bases, with 25 bases lying between them. CDR3 size: 17 residues. The DNA for the CDR3 is TGCGCCAGCAGCCTCCCGAGAGCGGCATTCGGGGTGAAGACCCAGTACTTC. Encoded protein: CASSLPRAAFGVKTQYF.

This clone was seen a handful of times. This chain connects TRBV5-1 to TRBJ1-6; the D gene is possibly TRBD1 (6 bases). V gave up 0 bases and J gave up 5 bases, with 9 bases separating them. The CDR3 is 15 amino acids. Germline V lookup: CDR1 SGHRS, CDR2 YFSETQ. The CDR3 nucleotides are TGCGCCAGCAGCTTGGGGGACACCAATAATTCACCCCTCCACTTT. Protein: CASSLGDTNNSPLHF.

The chain recombines TRBV11-2 with TRBJ1-6; 9 nucleotides match TRBD1. Trimming at V came to 4 bases and at J to 10 bases, leaving 5 bases not matched to a gene. This CDR3 is 14 amino acids long. Per the germline V gene, CDR1 is SGHAT and CDR2 is FQNNGV. In DNA, the CDR3 is TGTGCCAGCAGCTCCGACAGGGGGAAATCACCCCTCCACTTT. It encodes CASSSDRGKSPLHF.

The V and J genes are TRBV4-3 and TRBJ2-3, with D tentatively TRBD2 (5 bases). Trimming removed 0 bases at V and 3 bases at J, with 13 bases between. CDR3 length equals 16 residues. Germline V gives CDR1 LGHNA, CDR2 YSLEER. The CDR3 spells CASSQDLVGATDTQYF. DNA for the CDR3: TGCGCCAGCAGCCAAGATCTAGTGGGAGCGACAGATACGCAGTATTTT.

This clone was observed a single time. CDR3 sequence (DNA): TGTGCCTGGAGTGGAGTTTACACGACAAACTATGGCTACACCTTC. Translating gives CAWSGVYTTNYGYTF. This chain uses TRBV30 with TRBJ1-2; no clear D. Germline V gene sequence: CDR1 GTSNPN, CDR2 SVGIG (reference sequence). V was pared by 1 base and J by 2 bases, with 14 bases between. The length of the CDR3 is 15 residues.

The chain is built from TRBV4-3 and TRBJ1-1; 7 bases line up with TRBD1. This CDR3 spans 16 amino acids. V lost 3 bases, J lost 3 bases, and 10 bases stayed unmatched. From germline, CDR1 is LGHNA and CDR2 YSLEER. This CDR3 is CASSHLQGLRHTEAFF. CDR3 coding DNA: TGCGCCAGCAGCCATTTACAGGGGTTAAGGCACACTGAAGCTTTCTTT.

J is TRBJ1-1 and V is TRBV19; the D gene is possibly TRBD1 (6 bases). The V gene's germline CDR1 is LNHDA and CDR2 SQIVND (reference sequence). V lost 6 bases and J lost 0, with 11 bases in between. The CDR3 runs to 14 residues. The CDR3 nucleotides are TGTGCCAGTAGCGACGGACAGATGAACACTGAAGCTTTCTTT. This codes for CASSDGQMNTEAFF.

CDR3 protein: CASSQDSSSSGNTIYF. The CDR3 nucleotides read TGCGCCAGCAGCCAAGATTCTTCTAGCTCTGGAAACACCATATATTTT. This chain links TRBV4-3 with TRBJ1-3; D gene unclear. Trimming removed 0 bases at V and 0 bases at J, with 9 bases between. Looked up from germline, CDR1 is LGHNA and CDR2 is YSLEER. CDR3 size: 16 residues.

V is TRBV15 and J is TRBJ2-7; D tentatively reads TRBD1 or TRBD2 (5 bases each). This CDR3 is 15 amino acids long. V lost 0 bases, J lost 3 bases, and 12 bases lay in between. CDR1 and CDR2 from the germline V gene are LNHNV and YYDKDF (reference sequence). CDR3 in amino acids: CATSRDGGPNYEQYF. The CDR3 DNA is TGTGCCACCAGCAGAGATGGGGGACCCAACTACGAGCAGTACTTC.

The chain joins TRBV15 to TRBJ1-4; 8 bases match TRBD1. CDR3 length: 15 amino acids. The ends lost 1 base at V and 7 bases at J; junction bases unmatched: 5. The V gene's germline CDR1 is LNHNV and CDR2 YYDKDF (reference sequence). Here the CDR3 reads CATSRADRGSEKLFF. The CDR3 bases are TGTGCCACCAGCAGAGCCGACAGGGGAAGTGAAAAACTGTTTTTT.

This chain joins TRBV27 and TRBJ1-6; 7 bases fit TRBD1. J gave up 11 bases and V 3 bases, and 7 bases lay outside the gene matches. Germline CDR1 is MNHEY and CDR2 is SMNVEV (reference sequence). This CDR3 is 14 amino acids long. In DNA, the CDR3 is TGTGCCAGCAGTTTTAACAGGGGCTTAGCACCCCTCCACTTT. The encoded protein is CASSFNRGLAPLHF.

This clone has more than one count but fewer than ten. The chain couples TRBV29-1 to TRBJ2-1; D is possibly TRBD1 (6 bases). Germline loops: CDR1 SQVTM, CDR2 ANQGSEA. Trimming cost V 8 bases and J 6 bases, with 17 bases left between them. The CDR3 is 13 amino acids. In nucleotides, the CDR3 is TGCAGCCAGACAGGTGCCCCTGGCAATGAGCAGTTCTTC. Amino acids: CSQTGAPGNEQFF.

This clone turned up a few times. A read error may be the cause here, since a much bigger clone is one base away. This chain uses TRBV7-2 with TRBJ2-3; D not certain. The V gene's germline CDR1 is SGHTA and CDR2 FQGNSA. Trimming cost V 3 bases and J 2 bases, with 0 bases left between them. The CDR3 loop spans 11 amino acids. CDR3 region: CASSFTDTQYF. CDR3 sequence (DNA): TGTGCCAGCAGCTTCACAGATACGCAGTATTTT. The whole variable domain, filled in from reference TRBV7-2 and TRBJ2-3, reads GAGVSQSPSNKVTEKGKDVELRCDPISGHTALYWYRQSLGQGLEFLIYFQGNSAPDKSGLPSDRFSAERTGGSVSTLTIQRTQQEDSAVYLCASSFTDTQYFGPGTRLTVL.

This sequence joins TRBV19 and TRBJ2-7; D is unresolved. V was pared by 8 bases and J by 6 bases, with 20 bases between. Germline CDR1 is LNHDA and CDR2 is SQIVND (reference sequence). The CDR3 sequence is 14 residues long. The CDR3 coding sequence is TGTGCCAGTGGAGAAGGCACCCTAGGACGCGAGCAGTACTTC. Amino acid sequence: CASGEGTLGREQYF.

The chain recombines TRBV2 with TRBJ1-5, with TRBD1 identical over 7 bases. V lost 7 bases, J lost 2 bases, and 5 bases stayed unmatched. The germline V gene encodes CDR1 SNHLY and CDR2 FYNNEI. CDR3 length: 14 residues. The CDR3 DNA sequence: TGTGCCAGCATCTTTGACAGGGGCAATCAGCCCCAGCATTTT. Translation gives CASIFDRGNQPQHF.

The chain joins TRBV19 to TRBJ2-7; D might be TRBD2 (6 bases). Germline V lookup: CDR1 LNHDA, CDR2 SQIVND (reference sequence). V lost 0 bases and J lost 2, with 17 bases in between. The CDR3 sequence is 17 residues long. The CDR3 sequence is CASSIDLAGGEAYEQYF. CDR3 sequence (DNA): TGTGCCAGTAGTATAGATCTTGCTGGCGGGGAGGCCTACGAGCAGTACTTC.

The chain is built from TRBV7-2 and TRBJ2-1, with 9 bases aligning to TRBD1. Trimming at V came to 6 bases and at J to 0 bases, leaving 3 bases not matched to a gene. CDR1 and CDR2 (germline): SGHTA, FQGNSA. The CDR3 loop spans 15 amino acids. The CDR3 DNA reads TGTGCCAGCAGTCAGACAGGGGGCTCCTACAATGAGCAGTTCTTC. This gives the protein CASSQTGGSYNEQFF. Looking up the rest from reference TRBV7-2 and TRBJ2-1 gives the full variable domain: GAGVSQSPSNKVTEKGKDVELRCDPISGHTALYWYRQSLGQGLEFLIYFQGNSAPDKSGLPSDRFSAERTGGSVSTLTIQRTQQEDSAVYLCASSQTGGSYNEQFFGPGTRLTVL.

The V call is TRBV29-1, the J call TRBJ2-1, with 11 bases identical to TRBD2. V was clipped by 0 bases and J by 9 bases; unmatched bases: 10. The CDR3 extends over 16 amino acids. CDR1 is SQVTM and CDR2 is ANQGSEA in the germline V gene. This CDR3 is CSVEDRLAGGGGEQFF. CDR3 sequence (DNA): TGCAGCGTTGAAGATAGGCTAGCGGGGGGAGGCGGTGAGCAGTTCTTC.

This clone showed up just a few times. The chain carries TRBV30 and TRBJ1-4; D is unresolved. V was cut by 3 bases and J by 8 bases, with 10 bases left in between. This CDR3 is 12 amino acids long. The germline V gene encodes CDR1 GTSNPN and CDR2 SVGIG (reference sequence). CDR3: CAWSYGWEKLFF. The DNA for the CDR3 is TGTGCCTGGAGCTATGGTTGGGAAAAACTGTTTTTT.